This T cell receptor (beta chain) was observed in a study of cytomegalovirus exposure and HLA in healthy donors. Study-wide results and limits: Several of the most significant clusters were apparently associated with common viral pathogens in a later analysis. The authors enumerated over 150 TCR beta chains as linked to cytomegalovirus.

The V end was cut by 6 bases, the J end by 3 bases, with 11 bases between. CDR1 is SEHNR, CDR2 FQNEAQ, per germline (reference sequence). This CDR3 is 13 amino acids long. Healthy individuals who donated bone marrow served as the donors. Concerning this clone: Its antigen is as yet unknown.

The study ran its PCR with 60 Vbeta and 13 Jbeta primers. This table comes from immunoSEQ multiplex PCR, and its TCRdb copy is limited to in-frame clones, with some not included. In the table there are 150,000 to 200,000 clones, about four fifths of which are singletons. The chain has TRBV7-9 and TRBJ1-1, with D tentatively TRBD1 (5 bases). The source of this sequence is a woman younger than 35 in good health and CMV-seropositive. Specimen: PBMCs. The CDR3 DNA sequence: TGTGCCAGCAGATGTCCGGGGGACACTGAAGCTTTCTTT. Encoded protein: CASRCPGDTEAFF.